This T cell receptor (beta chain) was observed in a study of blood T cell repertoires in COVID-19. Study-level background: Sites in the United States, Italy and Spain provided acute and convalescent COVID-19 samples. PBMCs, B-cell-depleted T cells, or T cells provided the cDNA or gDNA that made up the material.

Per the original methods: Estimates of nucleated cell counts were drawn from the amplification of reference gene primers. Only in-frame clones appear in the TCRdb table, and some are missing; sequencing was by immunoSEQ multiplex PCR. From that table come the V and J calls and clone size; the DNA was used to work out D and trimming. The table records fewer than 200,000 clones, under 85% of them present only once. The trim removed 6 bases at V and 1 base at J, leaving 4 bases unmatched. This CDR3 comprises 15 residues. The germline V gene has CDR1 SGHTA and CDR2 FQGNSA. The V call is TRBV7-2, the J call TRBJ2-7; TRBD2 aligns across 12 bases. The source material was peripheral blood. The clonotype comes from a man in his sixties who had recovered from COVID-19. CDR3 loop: CASSYTSGGSYEQYF. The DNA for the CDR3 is TGTGCCAGCAGTTACACTAGCGGGGGGTCCTACGAGCAGTACTTC.